This T cell receptor beta chain was captured in a study of blood T cell repertoires in COVID-19. Turning to the study itself: Whether acute or convalescent, the COVID-19 samples came from the United States, Italy and Spain. T cells, B-cell-depleted T cells, or PBMCs supplied cDNA or gDNA.

Generated by immunoSEQ multiplex PCR, the TCRdb table keeps only in-frame clones and is missing some. Of approximately 210,000 clones listed, around 89% were seen once; the top ten hold around 8.9%. Sequences were obtained from PBMCs or T cells enriched from blood (not recorded which). The clonotype comes from a woman under 30 who had recovered from COVID-19.

CDR3 residues: CASSYAGRTDTQYF. Written as DNA, the CDR3 is TGTGCCAGCAGTTACGCGGGGCGCACAGATACGCAGTATTTT. The V and J genes are TRBV6-5 and TRBJ2-3, with D possibly matching TRBD2 (6 bases). This CDR3 is 14 amino acids long. In germline, CDR1 is MNHEY, CDR2 SVGAGI. The V and J ends lost 2 bases and 1 base respectively, with 7 bases between them.